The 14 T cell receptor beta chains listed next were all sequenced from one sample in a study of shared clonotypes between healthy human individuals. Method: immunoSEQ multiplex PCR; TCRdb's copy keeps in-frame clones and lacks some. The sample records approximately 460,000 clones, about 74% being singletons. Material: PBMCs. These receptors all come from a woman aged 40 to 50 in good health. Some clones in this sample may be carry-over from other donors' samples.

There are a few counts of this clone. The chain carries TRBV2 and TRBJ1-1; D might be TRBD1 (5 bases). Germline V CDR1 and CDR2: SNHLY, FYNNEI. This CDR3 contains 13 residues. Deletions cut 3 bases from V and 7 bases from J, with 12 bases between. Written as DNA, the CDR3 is TGTGCCAGCAGTGAGGGACCGGACCTTGAAGCTTTCTTT. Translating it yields CASSEGPDLEAFF.

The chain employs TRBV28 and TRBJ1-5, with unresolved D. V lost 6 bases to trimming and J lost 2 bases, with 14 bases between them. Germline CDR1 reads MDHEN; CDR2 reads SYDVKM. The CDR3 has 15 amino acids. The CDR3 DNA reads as TGTGCCAGCAGAAATGGGTGGCCGGGCAATCAGCCCCAGCATTTT. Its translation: CASRNGWPGNQPQHF.

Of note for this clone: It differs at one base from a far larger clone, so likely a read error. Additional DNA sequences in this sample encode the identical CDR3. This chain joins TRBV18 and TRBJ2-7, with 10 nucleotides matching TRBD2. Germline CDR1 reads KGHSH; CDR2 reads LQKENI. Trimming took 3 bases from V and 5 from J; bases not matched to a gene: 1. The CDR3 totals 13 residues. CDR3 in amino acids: CASSPGLADEQYF. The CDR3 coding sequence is TGTGCCAGCTCACCTGGACTAGCGGACGAGCAGTACTTC. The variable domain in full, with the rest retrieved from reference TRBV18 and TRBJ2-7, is NAGVMQNPRHLVRRRGQEARLRCSPMKGHSHVYWYRQLPEEGLKFMVYLQKENIIDESGMPKERFSAEFPKEGPSILRIQQVVRGDSAAYFCASSPGLADEQYFGPGTRLTVT.

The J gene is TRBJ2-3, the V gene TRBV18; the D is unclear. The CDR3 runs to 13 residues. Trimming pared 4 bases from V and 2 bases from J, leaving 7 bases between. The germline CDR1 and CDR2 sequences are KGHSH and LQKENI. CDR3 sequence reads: CASSLTDTDTQYF. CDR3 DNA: TGTGCCAGCTCACTCACAGACACAGATACGCAGTATTTT.

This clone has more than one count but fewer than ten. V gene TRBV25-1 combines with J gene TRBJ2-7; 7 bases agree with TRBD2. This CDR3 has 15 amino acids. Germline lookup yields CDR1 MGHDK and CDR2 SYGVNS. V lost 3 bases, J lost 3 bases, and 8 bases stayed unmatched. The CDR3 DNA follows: TGTGCCAGCAGTGATGGGTCTGGCGGGAGCTACGAGCAGTACTTC. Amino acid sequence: CASSDGSGGSYEQYF.

The CDR3 nucleotides read TGTGCCAGCAGCTTAGGGGGGACGGCTGGAAACACCATATATTTT. Its translation is CASSLGGTAGNTIYF. This chain uses TRBV7-8 with TRBJ1-3; a possible D gene is TRBD1 (5 bases). The CDR3 consists of 15 residues. CDR1 is SGHVS and CDR2 is FQNEAQ in the germline V gene. V gave up 1 base and J gave up 2 bases, with 9 bases separating them.

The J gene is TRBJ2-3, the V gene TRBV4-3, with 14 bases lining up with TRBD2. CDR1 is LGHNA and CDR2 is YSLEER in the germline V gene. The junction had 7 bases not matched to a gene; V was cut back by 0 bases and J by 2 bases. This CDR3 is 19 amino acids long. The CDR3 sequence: CASSQERLAGGPVTDTQYF. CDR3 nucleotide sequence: TGCGCCAGCAGCCAAGAAAGACTAGCGGGAGGGCCCGTCACAGATACGCAGTATTTT.

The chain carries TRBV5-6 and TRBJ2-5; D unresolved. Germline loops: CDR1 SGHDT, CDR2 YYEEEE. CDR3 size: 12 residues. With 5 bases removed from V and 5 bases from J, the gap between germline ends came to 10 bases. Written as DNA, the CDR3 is TGTGCCAGCAGTCCCCTGGTGGAGACCCAGTACTTC. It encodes CASSPLVETQYF.

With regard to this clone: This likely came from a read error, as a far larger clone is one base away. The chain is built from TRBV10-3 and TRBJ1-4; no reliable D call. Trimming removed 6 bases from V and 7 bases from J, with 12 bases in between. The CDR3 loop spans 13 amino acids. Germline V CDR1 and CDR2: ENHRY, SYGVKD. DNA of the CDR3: TGTGCCATCAGCGGTGGGCTGGTTGAAAAACTGTTTTTT. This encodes CAISGGLVEKLFF.

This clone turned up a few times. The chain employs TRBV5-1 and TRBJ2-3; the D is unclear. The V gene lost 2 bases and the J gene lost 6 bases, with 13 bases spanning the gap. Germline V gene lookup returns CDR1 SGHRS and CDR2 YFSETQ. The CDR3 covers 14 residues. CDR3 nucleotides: TGCGCCAGCAGCTTTGGGCAGGTTGAGGATACGCAGTATTTT. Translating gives CASSFGQVEDTQYF.

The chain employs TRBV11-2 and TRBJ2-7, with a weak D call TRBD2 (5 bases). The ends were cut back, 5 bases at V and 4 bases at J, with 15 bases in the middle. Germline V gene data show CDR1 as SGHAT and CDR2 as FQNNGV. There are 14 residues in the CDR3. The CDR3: CASSPPRRIYEQYF. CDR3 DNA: TGTGCCAGCAGCCCCCCGCGGAGGATTTACGAGCAGTACTTC.

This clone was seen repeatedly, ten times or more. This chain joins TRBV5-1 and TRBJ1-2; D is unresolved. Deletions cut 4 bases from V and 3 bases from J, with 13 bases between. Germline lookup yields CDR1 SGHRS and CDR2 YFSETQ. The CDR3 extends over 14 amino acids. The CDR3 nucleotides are TGCGCCAGCAGCCCTACTGGGTTAGACTATGGCTACACCTTC. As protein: CASSPTGLDYGYTF.

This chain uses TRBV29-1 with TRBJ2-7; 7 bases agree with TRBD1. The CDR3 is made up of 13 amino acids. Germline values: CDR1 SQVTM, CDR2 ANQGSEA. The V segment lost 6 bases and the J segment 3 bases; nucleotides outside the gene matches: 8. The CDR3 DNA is TGCAGCGTCCGTGGGGCAGGGGGCTACGAGCAGTACTTC. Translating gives CSVRGAGGYEQYF.

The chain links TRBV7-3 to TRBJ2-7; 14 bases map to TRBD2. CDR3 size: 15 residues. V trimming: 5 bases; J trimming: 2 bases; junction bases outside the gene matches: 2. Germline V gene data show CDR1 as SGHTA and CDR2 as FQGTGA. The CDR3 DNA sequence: TGTGCCAGCAGCCCGGGACTAGCGGGAGCCTACGAGCAGTACTTC. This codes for CASSPGLAGAYEQYF.